This TCR beta chain was sequenced for a study of OX40 agonist ivuxolimab in advanced cancers. Study-level information: Patients were dosed intravenously with ivuxolimab at 0.01 to 10 mg/kg every 2 weeks. Patients with hepatocellular carcinoma, melanoma, renal cell or head and neck cancer made up the dose-escalation patients.

This CDR3 has 16 amino acids. The junction had 5 bases not matched to a gene; V was cut back by 1 base and J by 0 bases. Germline V CDR1 and CDR2: MGHRA, YSYEKL. Here immunoSEQ multiplex PCR was the method, and the copy in TCRdb shows in-frame clones only, minus some. The data show more than 45,000 clones, with 82% seen just once and over 1.1% held by the top ten. Systemic immunosuppression or autoimmune disease history was grounds to exclude patients. V usage is TRBV4-1 and J usage is TRBJ1-2; 7 bases line up with TRBD1. The sequences come from CD4+ or CD8+ T cells sorted from blood, collected in a trial of the OX40 agonist ivuxolimab. This clonotype was sampled from an adult with an advanced solid tumor such as melanoma, head and neck, liver or kidney cancer. For the CDR3, the DNA is TGCGCCAGCAGCCAAGGGACAGGTTGGACTAACTATGGCTACACCTTC. It codes for CASSQGTGWTNYGYTF.